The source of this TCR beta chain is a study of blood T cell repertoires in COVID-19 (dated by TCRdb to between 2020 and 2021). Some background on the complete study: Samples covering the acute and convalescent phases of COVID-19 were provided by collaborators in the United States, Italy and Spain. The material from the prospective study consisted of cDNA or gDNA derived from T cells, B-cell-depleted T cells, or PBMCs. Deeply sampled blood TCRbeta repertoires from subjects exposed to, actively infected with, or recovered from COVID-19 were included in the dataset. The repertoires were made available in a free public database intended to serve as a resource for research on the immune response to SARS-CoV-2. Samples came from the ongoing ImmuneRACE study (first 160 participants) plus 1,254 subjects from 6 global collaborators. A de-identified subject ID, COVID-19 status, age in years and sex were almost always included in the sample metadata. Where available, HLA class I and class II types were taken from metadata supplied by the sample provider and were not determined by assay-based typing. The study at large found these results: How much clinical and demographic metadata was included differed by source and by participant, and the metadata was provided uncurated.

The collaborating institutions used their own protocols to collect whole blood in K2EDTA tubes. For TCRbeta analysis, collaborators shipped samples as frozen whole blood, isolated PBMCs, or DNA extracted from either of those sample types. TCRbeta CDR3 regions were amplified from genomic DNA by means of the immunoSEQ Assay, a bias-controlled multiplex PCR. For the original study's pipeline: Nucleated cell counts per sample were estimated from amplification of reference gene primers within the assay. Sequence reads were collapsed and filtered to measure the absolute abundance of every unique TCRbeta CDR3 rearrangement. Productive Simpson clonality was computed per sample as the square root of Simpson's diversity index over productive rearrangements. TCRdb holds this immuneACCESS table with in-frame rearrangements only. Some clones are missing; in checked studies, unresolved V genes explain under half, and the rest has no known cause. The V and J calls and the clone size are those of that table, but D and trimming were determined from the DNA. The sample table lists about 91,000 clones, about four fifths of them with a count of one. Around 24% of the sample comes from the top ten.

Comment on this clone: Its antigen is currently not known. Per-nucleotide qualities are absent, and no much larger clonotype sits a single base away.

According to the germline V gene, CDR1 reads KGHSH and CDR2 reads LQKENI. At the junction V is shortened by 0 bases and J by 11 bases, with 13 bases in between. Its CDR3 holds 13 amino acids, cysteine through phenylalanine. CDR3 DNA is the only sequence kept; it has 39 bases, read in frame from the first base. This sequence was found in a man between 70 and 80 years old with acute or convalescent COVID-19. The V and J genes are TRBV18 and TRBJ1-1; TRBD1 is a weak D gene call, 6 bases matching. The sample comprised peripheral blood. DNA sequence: TGTGCCAGCTCACCACCGGCAGGGGCCCGGGCTTTCTTT. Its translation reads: CASSPPAGARAFF.